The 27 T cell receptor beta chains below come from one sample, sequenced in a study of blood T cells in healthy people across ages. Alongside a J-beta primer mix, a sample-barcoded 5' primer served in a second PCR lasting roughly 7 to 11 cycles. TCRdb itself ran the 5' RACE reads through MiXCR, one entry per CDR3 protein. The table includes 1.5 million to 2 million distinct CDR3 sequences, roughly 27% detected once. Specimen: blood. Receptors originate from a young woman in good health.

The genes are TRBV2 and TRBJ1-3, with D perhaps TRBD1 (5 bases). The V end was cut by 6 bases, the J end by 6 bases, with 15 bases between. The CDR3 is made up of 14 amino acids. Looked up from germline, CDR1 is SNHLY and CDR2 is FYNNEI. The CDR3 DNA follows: TGTGCCAGCAGGCCGACGGGGGGTGCAAACACCATATATTTT. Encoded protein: CASRPTGGANTIYF.

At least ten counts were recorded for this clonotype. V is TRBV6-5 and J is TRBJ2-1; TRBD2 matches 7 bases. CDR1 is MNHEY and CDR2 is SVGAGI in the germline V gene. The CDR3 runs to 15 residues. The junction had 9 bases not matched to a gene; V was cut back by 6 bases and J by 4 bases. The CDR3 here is CASRLGGGTYNEQFF. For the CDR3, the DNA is TGTGCCAGCAGACTGGGGGGGGGAACTTACAATGAGCAGTTCTTC.

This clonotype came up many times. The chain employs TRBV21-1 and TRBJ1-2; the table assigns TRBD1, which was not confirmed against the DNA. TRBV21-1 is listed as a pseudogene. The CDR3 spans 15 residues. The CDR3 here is CASSKPGARYYGYTF. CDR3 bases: TGTGCCAGCAGCAAGCCAGGGGCGCGGTACTATGGCTACACCTTC.

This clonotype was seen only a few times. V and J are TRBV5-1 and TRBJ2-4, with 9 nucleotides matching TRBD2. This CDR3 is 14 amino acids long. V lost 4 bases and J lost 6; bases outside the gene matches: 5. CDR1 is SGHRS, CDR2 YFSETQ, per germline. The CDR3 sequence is CASSGGGASNIQYF. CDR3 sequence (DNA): TGCGCCAGCAGCGGCGGGGGGGCCTCAAACATTCAGTACTTC.

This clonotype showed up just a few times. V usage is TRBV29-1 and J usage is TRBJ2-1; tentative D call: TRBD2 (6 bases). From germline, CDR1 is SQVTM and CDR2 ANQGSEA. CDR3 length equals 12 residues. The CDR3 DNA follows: TGCAGTCATACTCGCGGGGCGAGTGAGCAGTTCTTC. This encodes CSHTRGASEQFF.

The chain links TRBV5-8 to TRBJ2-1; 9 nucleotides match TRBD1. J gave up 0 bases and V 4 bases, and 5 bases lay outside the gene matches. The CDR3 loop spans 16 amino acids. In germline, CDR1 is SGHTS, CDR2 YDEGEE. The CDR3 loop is CASSTGQGISYNEQFF. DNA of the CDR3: TGTGCCAGCAGCACCGGACAGGGGATCTCCTACAATGAGCAGTTCTTC.

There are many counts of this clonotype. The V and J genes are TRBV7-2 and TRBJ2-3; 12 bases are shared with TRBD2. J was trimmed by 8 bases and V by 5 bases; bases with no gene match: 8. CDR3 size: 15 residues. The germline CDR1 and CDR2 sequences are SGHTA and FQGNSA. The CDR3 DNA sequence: TGTGCCAGCAGCCGGACTAGCGGGACGGAAATTACGCAGTATTTT. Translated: CASSRTSGTEITQYF.

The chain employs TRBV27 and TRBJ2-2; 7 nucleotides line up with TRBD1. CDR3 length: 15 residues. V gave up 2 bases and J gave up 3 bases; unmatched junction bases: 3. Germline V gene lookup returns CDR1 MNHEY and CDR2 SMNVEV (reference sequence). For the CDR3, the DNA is TGTGCCAGCAGTTTACTGGGACAGCACACCGGGGAGCTGTTTTTT. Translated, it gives CASSLLGQHTGELFF.

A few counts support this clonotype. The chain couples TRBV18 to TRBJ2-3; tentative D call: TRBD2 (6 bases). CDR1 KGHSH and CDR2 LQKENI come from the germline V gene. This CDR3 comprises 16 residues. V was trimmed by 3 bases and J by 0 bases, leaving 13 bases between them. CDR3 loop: CASSPLVSGSTDTQYF. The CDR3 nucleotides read TGTGCCAGCTCACCCCTCGTCAGCGGGAGCACAGATACGCAGTATTTT. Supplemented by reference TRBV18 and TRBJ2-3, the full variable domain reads NAGVMQNPRHLVRRRGQEARLRCSPMKGHSHVYWYRQLPEEGLKFMVYLQKENIIDESGMPKERFSAEFPKEGPSILRIQQVVRGDSAAYFCASSPLVSGSTDTQYFGPGTRLTVL.

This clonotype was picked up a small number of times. The CDR3 protein is CAIRGTGGTTDTQYF. Here the CDR3 DNA reads TGTGCCATCAGAGGGACAGGGGGCACTACAGATACGCAGTATTTT. V is TRBV10-3 and J is TRBJ2-3; TRBD1 matches 12 bases. The J segment lost 3 bases and the V segment lost 6 bases, leaving 4 bases of the junction unmatched. CDR1 ENHRY and CDR2 SYGVKD come from the germline V gene. The CDR3 has 15 residues.

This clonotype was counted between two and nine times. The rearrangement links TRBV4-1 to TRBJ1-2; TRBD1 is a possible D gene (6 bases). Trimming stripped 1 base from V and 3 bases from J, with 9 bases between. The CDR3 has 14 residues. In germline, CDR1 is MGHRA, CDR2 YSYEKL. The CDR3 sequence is CASSQVEGDYGYTF. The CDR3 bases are TGCGCCAGCAGCCAAGTTGAGGGGGACTATGGCTACACCTTC.

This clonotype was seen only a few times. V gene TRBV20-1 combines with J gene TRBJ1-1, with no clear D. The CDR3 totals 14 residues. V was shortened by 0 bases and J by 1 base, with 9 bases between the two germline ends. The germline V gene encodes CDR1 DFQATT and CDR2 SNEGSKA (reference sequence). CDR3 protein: CSARDAGRNTEAFF. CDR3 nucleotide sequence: TGCAGTGCTAGAGATGCGGGCAGGAACACTGAAGCTTTCTTT.

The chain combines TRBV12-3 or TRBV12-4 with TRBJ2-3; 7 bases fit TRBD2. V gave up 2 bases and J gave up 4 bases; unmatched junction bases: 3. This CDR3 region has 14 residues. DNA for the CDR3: TGTGCCAGCAGTTTACACGGGGGGTCAGATACGCAGTATTTT. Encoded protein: CASSLHGGSDTQYF.

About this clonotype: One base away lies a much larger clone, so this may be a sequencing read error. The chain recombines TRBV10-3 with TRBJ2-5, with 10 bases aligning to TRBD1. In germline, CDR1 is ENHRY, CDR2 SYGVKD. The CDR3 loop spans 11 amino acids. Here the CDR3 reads CAMGTGETRYF. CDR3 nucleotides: TGTGCCATGGGGACAGGGGAGACCCGGTACTTC.

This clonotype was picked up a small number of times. The CDR3 sequence is CASSLVGGIKETQYF. CDR3 bases: TGTGCCAGCAGCTTAGTGGGCGGGATCAAAGAGACCCAGTACTTC. The chain has TRBV7-8 and TRBJ2-5, with D possibly matching TRBD2 (6 bases). Per the germline V gene, CDR1 is SGHVS and CDR2 is FQNEAQ. The CDR3 runs 15 residues. Trimming removed 1 base at V and 3 bases at J, with 12 bases between.

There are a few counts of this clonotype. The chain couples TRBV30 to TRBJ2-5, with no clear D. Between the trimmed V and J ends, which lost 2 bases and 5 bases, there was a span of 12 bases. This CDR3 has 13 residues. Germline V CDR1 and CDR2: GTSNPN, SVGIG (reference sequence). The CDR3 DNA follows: TGTGCCTGGAGTAGGGCAACCGTCGAGACCCAGTACTTC. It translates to CAWSRATVETQYF.

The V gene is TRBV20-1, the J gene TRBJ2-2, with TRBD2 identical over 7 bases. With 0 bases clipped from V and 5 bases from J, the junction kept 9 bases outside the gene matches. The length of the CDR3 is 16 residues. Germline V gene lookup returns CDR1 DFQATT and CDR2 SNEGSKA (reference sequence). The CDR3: CSARDGRVSKTGELFF. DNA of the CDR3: TGCAGTGCTAGAGATGGGAGGGTATCAAAGACCGGGGAGCTGTTTTTT.

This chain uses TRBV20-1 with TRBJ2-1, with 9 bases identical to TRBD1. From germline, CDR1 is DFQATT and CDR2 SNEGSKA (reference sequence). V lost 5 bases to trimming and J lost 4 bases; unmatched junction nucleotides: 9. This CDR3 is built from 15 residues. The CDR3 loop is CSALGRDRAYNEQFF. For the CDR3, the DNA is TGCAGTGCTTTAGGCCGGGACAGGGCTTACAATGAGCAGTTCTTC.

The CDR3, as DNA: TGTGCCAGCAGCTCCCTGACTAACGGGAGGCCCCACGAGCAGTACTTC. This encodes CASSSLTNGRPHEQYF. V gene TRBV7-2 combines with J gene TRBJ2-7; 7 bases are shared with TRBD2. Germline V gene sequence: CDR1 SGHTA, CDR2 FQGNSA. The V and J ends lost 4 bases and 5 bases, in that order; junction bases with no gene match: 14. The CDR3 extends over 16 amino acids.

CDR3 protein: CASSWYRGDTQYF. The DNA of the CDR3 is TGTGCCAGCAGCTGGTATAGGGGAGATACGCAGTATTTT. The chain has TRBV7-2 and TRBJ2-3; TRBD1 might be the D (5 bases). The germline CDR1 and CDR2 sequences are SGHTA and FQGNSA. The CDR3 runs to 13 residues. The ends were cut back, 4 bases at V and 5 bases at J, with 10 bases in the middle. The variable domain in full, with the rest retrieved from reference TRBV7-2 and TRBJ2-3, is GAGVSQSPSNKVTEKGKDVELRCDPISGHTALYWYRQSLGQGLEFLIYFQGNSAPDKSGLPSDRFSAERTGGSVSTLTIQRTQQEDSAVYLCASSWYRGDTQYFGPGTRLTVL.

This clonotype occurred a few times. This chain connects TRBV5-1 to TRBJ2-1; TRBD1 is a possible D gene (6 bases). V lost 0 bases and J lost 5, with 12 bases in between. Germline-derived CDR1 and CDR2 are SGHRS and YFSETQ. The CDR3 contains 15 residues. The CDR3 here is CASSLVGTQNNEQFF. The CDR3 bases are TGCGCCAGCAGCTTGGTGGGGACACAGAACAATGAGCAGTTCTTC.

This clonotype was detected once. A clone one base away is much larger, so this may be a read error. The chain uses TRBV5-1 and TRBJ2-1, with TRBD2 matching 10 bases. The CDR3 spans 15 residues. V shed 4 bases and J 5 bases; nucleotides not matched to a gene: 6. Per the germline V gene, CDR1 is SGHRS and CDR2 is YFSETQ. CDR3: CASSRGLASHNEQFF. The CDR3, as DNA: TGCGCCAGCAGCCGGGGACTAGCGTCCCACAATGAGCAGTTCTTC.

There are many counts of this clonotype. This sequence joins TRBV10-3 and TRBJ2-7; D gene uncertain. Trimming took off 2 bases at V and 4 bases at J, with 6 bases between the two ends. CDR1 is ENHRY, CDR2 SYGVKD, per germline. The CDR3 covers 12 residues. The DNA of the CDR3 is TGTGCCATCAGTGAGGGCCCGTACGAGCAGTACTTC. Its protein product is CAISEGPYEQYF.

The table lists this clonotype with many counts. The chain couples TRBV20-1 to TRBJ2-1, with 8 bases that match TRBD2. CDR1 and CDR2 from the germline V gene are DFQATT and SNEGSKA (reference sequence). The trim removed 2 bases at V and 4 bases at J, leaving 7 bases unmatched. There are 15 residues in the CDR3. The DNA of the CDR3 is TGCAGTGCTAGACTCCCGGGACTAGTTTACAATGAGCAGTTCTTC. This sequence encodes CSARLPGLVYNEQFF.

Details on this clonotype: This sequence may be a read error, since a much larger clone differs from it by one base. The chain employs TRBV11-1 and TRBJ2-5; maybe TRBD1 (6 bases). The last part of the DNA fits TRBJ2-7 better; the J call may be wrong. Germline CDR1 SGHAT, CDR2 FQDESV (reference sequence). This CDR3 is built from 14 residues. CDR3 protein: CASSRDDRSYEQYF. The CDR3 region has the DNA TGTGCCAGCAGTCGTGACGACAGGTCCTACGAGCAGTACTTC.

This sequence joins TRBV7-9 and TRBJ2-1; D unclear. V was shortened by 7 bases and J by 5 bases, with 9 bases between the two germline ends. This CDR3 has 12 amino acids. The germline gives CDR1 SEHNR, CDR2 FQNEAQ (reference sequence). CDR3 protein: CASNDLNNEQFF. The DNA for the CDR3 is TGTGCCAGCAACGACCTCAACAATGAGCAGTTCTTC. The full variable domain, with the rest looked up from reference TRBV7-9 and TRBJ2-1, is DTGVSQNPRHKITKRGQNVTFRCDPISEHNRLYWYRQTLGQGPEFLTYFQNEAQLEKSRLLSDRFSAERPKGSFSTLEIQRTEQGDSAMYLCASNDLNNEQFFGPGTRLTVL.

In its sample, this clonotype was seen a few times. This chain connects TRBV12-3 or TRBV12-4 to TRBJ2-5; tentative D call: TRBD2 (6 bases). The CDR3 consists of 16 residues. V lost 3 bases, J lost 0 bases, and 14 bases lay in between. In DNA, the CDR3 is TGTGCCAGCAGTTTGGGGGGTCAGGGCGACCAAGAGACCCAGTACTTC. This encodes CASSLGGQGDQETQYF.